The 30 T cell receptor beta chains below come from one sample, sequenced in a study of shared clonotypes between healthy human individuals. The repertoire was sequenced with immunoSEQ multiplex PCR; TCRdb's copy has only in-frame clones and lacks some. Of approximately 510,000 clones in the sample, 70% to 80% were seen once. The sequencing sample was made of PBMCs. All receptors come from a woman aged 40 to 49 in good health. Some clones in this sample may be carry-over from other donors' samples.

CDR3 DNA sequence: TGTGCTAGTGGTTTGGGCGGGCCGAACACTGAAGCTTTCTTT. Amino acids: CASGLGGPNTEAFF. The chain combines TRBV12-5 with TRBJ1-1; D unresolved. The CDR3 contains 14 residues. Germline CDR1 LGHNT, CDR2 FRNRAP. V dropped 1 base and J dropped 1 base, with 7 bases sitting between them.

The chain joins TRBV6-6 to TRBJ1-1; D is ambiguous. CDR3 size: 15 residues. CDR1 and CDR2 (germline): MNHNY, SVGAGI (reference sequence). V was trimmed by 5 bases and J by 3 bases, leaving 16 bases between them. The CDR3 is CASSLSSKGDTEAFF. The CDR3 DNA sequence: TGTGCCAGCAGTCTATCCAGCAAGGGCGACACTGAAGCTTTCTTT.

The chain couples TRBV7-2 to TRBJ2-1, with TRBD2 matching over 9 bases. Germline lookup yields CDR1 SGHTA and CDR2 FQGNSA. J was trimmed by 7 bases and V by 5 bases; bases with no gene match: 6. The CDR3 totals 14 residues. CDR3 sequence (DNA): TGTGCCAGCAGCCCCGGACTAGCGTGGAATGAGCAGTTCTTC. Translation: CASSPGLAWNEQFF.

V is TRBV19 and J is TRBJ2-2, with TRBD1 identical over 9 bases. CDR1 is LNHDA and CDR2 is SQIVND in the germline V gene (reference sequence). V gave up 8 bases and J gave up 6 bases; unmatched junction bases: 13. The length of the CDR3 is 16 residues. CDR3: CASRTGVVGISGELFF. The CDR3 DNA sequence: TGTGCCAGTCGGACAGGGGTAGTGGGAATCTCCGGGGAGCTGTTTTTT.

The chain has TRBV10-1 and TRBJ1-2; D remains ambiguous. Trimming pared 3 bases from V and 4 bases from J, leaving 9 bases between. This CDR3 is 13 amino acids long. Germline V gene lookup returns CDR1 WNHNN and CDR2 SYGVQD (reference sequence). This chain's CDR3 is CASSDDASYGYTF. CDR3 bases: TGCGCCAGCAGTGACGACGCCAGCTATGGCTACACCTTC.

This clone has a single count. CDR3 loop: CASSFGVDDEAFF. DNA of the CDR3: TGTGCCAGCAGTTTCGGGGTAGATGATGAAGCTTTCTTT. This chain uses TRBV27 with TRBJ1-1; D remains unclear. Trimming left V 3 bases short and J 7 bases short, with 12 bases between. The V gene's germline CDR1 is MNHEY and CDR2 SMNVEV (reference sequence). The CDR3 runs 13 residues.

A note on this clone: Other DNA sequences within the sample encode an identical CDR3. This chain links TRBV7-3 with TRBJ2-7, with D maybe TRBD1 (5 bases). Trimming took off 5 bases at V and 7 bases at J, with 15 bases between the two ends. Germline CDR1 is SGHTA and CDR2 is FQGTGA. The length of the CDR3 is 13 residues. The CDR3: CASSIRPAGEQYF. The CDR3 nucleotides are TGTGCCAGCAGCATACGACCGGCAGGGGAGCAGTACTTC.

V is TRBV2 and J is TRBJ1-1; TRBD1 matches at 7 bases. There are 14 residues in the CDR3. Germline V gene data show CDR1 as SNHLY and CDR2 as FYNNEI. V dropped 7 bases and J dropped 5; count of bases not matched to a gene: 10. CDR3 residues: CASIAGTVFTEAFF. CDR3 DNA: TGTGCCAGCATTGCCGGGACAGTATTTACTGAAGCTTTCTTT.

This clone is a singleton in its sample. The chain employs TRBV5-5 and TRBJ1-5, with a tentative D call TRBD1 (5 bases). V was cut by 0 bases and J by 4 bases, with 11 bases left in between. Germline V gene sequence: CDR1 SGHKS, CDR2 YYEKEE (reference sequence). The CDR3 is made up of 15 amino acids. The CDR3 is CASSLGQGWNQPQHF. The CDR3 nucleotides are TGTGCCAGCAGCTTGGGGCAGGGTTGGAATCAGCCCCAGCATTTT.

This clone appeared many times. The chain recombines TRBV11-3 with TRBJ1-1; D call uncertain. V lost 1 base and J 1 base, leaving 7 bases between the germline ends. The CDR3 loop spans 14 amino acids. CDR1 and CDR2 (germline): SGHNT, YENEEA. The CDR3 DNA is TGTGCCAGCAGCTTAGGTCGAGGGAACACTGAAGCTTTCTTT. It encodes CASSLGRGNTEAFF.

This clone was counted between two and nine times. The CDR3: CASSQEAGTGGETQYF. Here the CDR3 DNA reads TGCGCCAGCAGCCAAGAAGCCGGGACAGGCGGTGAGACCCAGTACTTC. The chain employs TRBV4-1 and TRBJ2-5; 8 nucleotides match TRBD1. The ends lost 0 bases at V and 5 bases at J; junction bases unmatched: 8. CDR1 is MGHRA, CDR2 YSYEKL, per germline. This CDR3 contains 16 residues.

The gene calls are TRBV9 and TRBJ2-2, with a possible D match to TRBD2 (6 bases). CDR3 size: 15 residues. Trimming left V 3 bases short and J 4 bases short, with 13 bases between. Germline CDR1 reads SGDLS; CDR2 reads YYNGEE. The CDR3 nucleotides are TGTGCCAGCAGCGAAACGGGAGTTCTCACCGGGGAGCTGTTTTTT. This codes for CASSETGVLTGELFF.

Comments on this clone: Its ends do not fully match the called genes, so a read error is possible. Other nucleotide sequences in the sample specify the same CDR3. The J gene is TRBJ2-7, the V gene TRBV30; 11 bases agree with TRBD1. The CDR3 is made up of 17 amino acids. Germline values: CDR1 GTSNPN, CDR2 SVGIG (reference sequence). In DNA form, the CDR3 reads TGTGCCTGGAGTTGGGGACAGGGGGAGCGGCGGGGCTACGAACAGTACTTC. Translation: CAWSWGQGERRGYEQYF.

The chain combines TRBV6-6 with TRBJ2-1; 14 nucleotides line up with TRBD2. Trimming removed 6 bases from V and 8 bases from J; junction bases left unmatched: 6. Germline CDR1 and CDR2: MNHNY and SVGAGI (reference sequence). The CDR3 extends over 15 amino acids. The CDR3 spells CASSSPGLAGDEQFF. The CDR3 DNA sequence: TGTGCCAGCAGCTCCCCGGGACTAGCGGGGGATGAGCAGTTCTTC.

The chain couples TRBV6-1 to TRBJ1-5; weak D call: TRBD1 (5 bases). V lost 4 bases, J lost 1 base, and 11 bases lay in between. Germline loops: CDR1 MNHNS, CDR2 SASEGT. The CDR3 extends over 15 amino acids. The CDR3 sequence: CASSGDGGSNQPQHF. In nucleotides, the CDR3 is TGTGCCAGCAGTGGGGACGGCGGCAGCAATCAGCCCCAGCATTTT.

J is TRBJ2-3 and V is TRBV18; 15 positions match TRBD2. This CDR3 has 17 amino acids. CDR1 and CDR2 (germline): KGHSH, LQKENI. Trimming cost V 2 bases and J 4 bases; bases outside gene matches: 4. The CDR3 DNA is TGTGCCAGCTCACCAGGACTAGCGGGAGGGCCGCCAGATACGCAGTATTTT. This gives the protein CASSPGLAGGPPDTQYF.

The CDR3 bases are TGTGCCAGCAGCTTAGTGGGGGCCGGGAAAAAGAACACTGAAGCTTTCTTT. Residues: CASSLVGAGKKNTEAFF. The chain uses TRBV11-2 and TRBJ1-1, with a tentative D call TRBD1 (6 bases). The CDR3 contains 17 residues. CDR1 is SGHAT, CDR2 FQNNGV, per germline. V shed 1 base and J shed 1 base, with 16 bases lying between them.

V is TRBV9 and J is TRBJ2-1; D is possibly TRBD1 or TRBD2 (6 bases each). The germline V and J ends were trimmed by 2 bases and 10 bases, with 16 bases remaining between them. CDR1 and CDR2 from the germline V gene are SGDLS and YYNGEE. This CDR3 spans 14 amino acids. The CDR3 DNA sequence: TGTGCCAGCAGCGTCCGAACTATGGGGGGCGAGCAGTTCTTC. Its translation: CASSVRTMGGEQFF.

This clone appeared a few times. The gene calls are TRBV10-3 and TRBJ2-3; D might be TRBD2 (5 bases). In germline, CDR1 is ENHRY, CDR2 SYGVKD. V dropped 8 bases and J dropped 7 bases, with 19 bases sitting between them. This CDR3 is 14 amino acids long. The CDR3 region has the DNA TGTGCCATCGCGGGCGGAGGACTGGGGAATACGCAGTATTTT. As protein: CAIAGGGLGNTQYF.

In this sample, this clone turned up once. This chain links TRBV5-8 with TRBJ2-1, with a weak D call TRBD2 (6 bases). Looked up from germline, CDR1 is SGHTS and CDR2 is YDEGEE. This CDR3 comprises 16 residues. The V gene lost 2 bases and the J gene lost 8 bases, with 20 bases spanning the gap. In nucleotides, the CDR3 is TGTGCCAGCAGCTTTTCTCGAACTAGCCGAGGGCATGAGCAGTTCTTC. Residues: CASSFSRTSRGHEQFF.

CDR3: CASSPTRLSTDTQYF. CDR3 DNA sequence: TGTGCCAGCAGCCCGACTCGACTAAGCACAGATACGCAGTATTTT. The rearrangement joins TRBV7-2 to TRBJ2-3; D is possibly TRBD2 (5 bases). CDR3 size: 15 residues. Germline loops: CDR1 SGHTA, CDR2 FQGNSA. Trimming took 5 bases from V and 0 from J, leaving 12 bases between them.

This chain uses TRBV27 with TRBJ2-2; 10 positions match TRBD1. Unmatched junction bases numbered 3, after V lost 8 bases and J lost 3 bases. The germline gives CDR1 MNHEY, CDR2 SMNVEV (reference sequence). The CDR3 is made up of 14 amino acids. The CDR3 region has the DNA TGTGCCAGCCGACAGGGGGCCTACACCGGGGAGCTGTTTTTT. It encodes CASRQGAYTGELFF.

The chain combines TRBV5-1 with TRBJ1-2, with TRBD1 matching over 10 bases. Unmatched junction bases numbered 4, after V lost 4 bases and J lost 4 bases. The CDR3 spans 14 residues. Germline CDR1 SGHRS, CDR2 YFSETQ. CDR3 DNA: TGCGCCAGCAGCACCGGGACAGGGGTCTATGGCTACACCTTC. Translation: CASSTGTGVYGYTF.

The chain has TRBV30 and TRBJ2-7; TRBD2 might be the D (5 bases). This CDR3 has 15 residues. Trimming cost V 1 base and J 4 bases, with 17 bases left between them. The germline V gene has CDR1 GTSNPN and CDR2 SVGIG (reference sequence). CDR3 sequence: CAWSAWQIGKYEQYF. CDR3 DNA: TGTGCCTGGAGTGCTTGGCAGATCGGGAAGTACGAGCAGTACTTC.

The chain employs TRBV27 and TRBJ2-5; 10 bases are shared with TRBD2. Per germline, CDR1 MNHEY and CDR2 SMNVEV (reference sequence). J was trimmed by 3 bases and V by 6 bases; bases with no gene match: 4. This CDR3 is 14 amino acids long. For the CDR3, the DNA is TGTGCCAGCAGCGCCGGGACTAGCGAAGAGACCCAGTACTTC. It codes for CASSAGTSEETQYF.

This chain joins TRBV11-1 and TRBJ2-5; 7 bases line up with TRBD2. V lost 1 base and J lost 3; bases outside the gene matches: 8. Germline CDR1 SGHAT, CDR2 FQDESV (reference sequence). The CDR3 is made up of 16 amino acids. CDR3 amino acids: CASSLGRLALKETQYF. CDR3 nucleotide sequence: TGTGCCAGCAGCTTAGGGAGACTAGCTTTGAAAGAGACCCAGTACTTC.

This clone was seen more than once but under ten times. The rearrangement uses TRBV7-2 and TRBJ2-7, with D perhaps matching TRBD2 (5 bases). V gave up 5 bases and J gave up 6 bases, with 17 bases separating them. CDR3 length equals 14 residues. Germline CDR1 reads SGHTA; CDR2 reads FQGNSA. The CDR3 DNA reads as TGTGCCAGCAGCCGAGGGCGCCAAACTCCCGAGCAGTACTTC. It translates to CASSRGRQTPEQYF.

This chain joins TRBV5-1 and TRBJ1-5; D is perhaps TRBD1 (5 bases). The CDR3 runs 15 residues. Germline CDR1 is SGHRS and CDR2 is YFSETQ. V was trimmed by 3 bases and J by 6 bases, leaving 16 bases between them. CDR3 DNA: TGCGCCAGCAGCTCGGTAGGGGCTGAAAGTCAGCCCCAGCATTTT. Translation gives CASSSVGAESQPQHF.

The rearrangement links TRBV4-1 to TRBJ2-5, with 9 bases identical to TRBD2. The CDR3 sequence is 16 residues long. The V and J ends lost 1 base and 0 bases, in that order; junction bases with no gene match: 3. Germline CDR1 and CDR2: MGHRA and YSYEKL. The CDR3 sequence: CASSQGAGGYQETQYF. For the CDR3, the DNA is TGCGCCAGCAGCCAAGGGGCGGGAGGGTACCAAGAGACCCAGTACTTC.

The chain is built from TRBV11-3 and TRBJ1-2; weak D call: TRBD1 (6 bases). Trimming shortened V by 7 bases and J by 2 bases, and 17 bases separated the two germline ends. The CDR3 consists of 15 residues. CDR1 is SGHNT and CDR2 is YENEEA in the germline V gene. This CDR3 is CASTPFAGANYGYTF. CDR3 bases: TGTGCCAGCACCCCTTTCGCAGGGGCGAACTATGGCTACACCTTC.